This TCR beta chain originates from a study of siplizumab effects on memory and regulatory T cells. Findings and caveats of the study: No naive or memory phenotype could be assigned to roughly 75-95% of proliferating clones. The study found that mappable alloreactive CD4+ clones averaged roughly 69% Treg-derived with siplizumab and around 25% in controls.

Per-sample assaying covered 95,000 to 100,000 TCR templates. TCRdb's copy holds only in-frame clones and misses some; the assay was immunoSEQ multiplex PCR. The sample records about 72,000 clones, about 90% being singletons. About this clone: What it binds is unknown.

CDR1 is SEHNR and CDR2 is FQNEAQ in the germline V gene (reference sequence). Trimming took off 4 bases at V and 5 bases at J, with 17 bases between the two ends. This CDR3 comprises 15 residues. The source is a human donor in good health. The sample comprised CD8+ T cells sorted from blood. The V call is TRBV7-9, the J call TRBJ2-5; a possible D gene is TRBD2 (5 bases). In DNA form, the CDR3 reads TGTGCCAGCAGCTCCCGGGAACGTAGCCGGGAGACCCAGTACTTC. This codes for CASSSRERSRETQYF.